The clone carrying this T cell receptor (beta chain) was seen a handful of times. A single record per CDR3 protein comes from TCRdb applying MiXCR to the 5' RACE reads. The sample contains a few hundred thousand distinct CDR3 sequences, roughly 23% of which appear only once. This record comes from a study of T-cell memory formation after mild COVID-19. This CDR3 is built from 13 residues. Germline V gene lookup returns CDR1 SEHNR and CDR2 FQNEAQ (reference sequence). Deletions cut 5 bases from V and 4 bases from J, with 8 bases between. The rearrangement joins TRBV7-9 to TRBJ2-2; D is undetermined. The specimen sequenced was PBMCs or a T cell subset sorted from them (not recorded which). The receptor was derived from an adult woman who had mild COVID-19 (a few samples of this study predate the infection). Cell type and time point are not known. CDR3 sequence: CASSPIPTGELFF. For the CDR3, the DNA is TGTGCCAGCAGCCCTATTCCCACCGGGGAGCTGTTTTTT.